This T cell receptor beta chain comes out of a study of molecular identifiers for immune sequencing clone quantification. MiXCR, run by TCRdb on the PCR reads, gives a single entry per CDR3 protein. The table lists more than 450,000 distinct CDR3 sequences, around 21% of them singletons, with 0.65% to 0.95% in the top ten. The CDR3 loop spans 17 amino acids. Germline V lookup: CDR1 MDHEN, CDR2 SYDVKM. V dropped 5 bases and J dropped 2 bases, with 22 bases sitting between them. Of note for this clonotype: Its antigen remains unknown. This may come from a read error, since a much larger clone is one base off.

General study results and limits: Whereas clones above 20 RNA copies held under 1% of naive-cell molecules, they held over 97% of effector molecules.

Sequenced: naive CD8+ T cells from blood, with Jurkat cell RNA spiked in. Subset defined: FACS-sorted CD8+CD4-CCR7+CD45RA+ naive T cells. This sequence originates from a human donor in good health. Some libraries in this study had Jurkat cell RNA spiked in. The chain joins TRBV28 to TRBJ2-7; unclear D gene. CDR3 nucleotide sequence: TGTGCCAGCAGTGTAACCCTTAGGCAGTCGACCCCCTACGAGCAGTACTTC. This gives the protein CASSVTLRQSTPYEQYF. The complete variable domain, with remaining parts taken from reference TRBV28 and TRBJ2-7, reads DVKVTQSSRYLVKRTGEKVFLECVQDMDHENMFWYRQDPGLGLRLIYFSYDVKMKEKGDIPEGYSVSREKKERFSLILESASTNQTSMYLCASSVTLRQSTPYEQYFGPGTRLTVT.